The clone carrying this TCR beta chain was counted ten times or more. Its target is not known. This specimen belongs to a study of response to subunit inactivated influenza vaccine. Study-wide results and limits: The authors proposed limited new T cell recruitment per seasonal influenza vaccination.

From germline, CDR1 is LGHNA and CDR2 YSLEER. This CDR3 comprises 15 residues. V was clipped by 0 bases and J by 4 bases, with 13 bases between them. TCRdb re-called the RT-PCR reads with MiXCR, one entry per CDR3 protein. The sample shows about 520,000 distinct CDR3 sequences, over 25% of them seen only once. The specimen was CD4+ T cells sorted from PBMCs, collected roughly 5 days after vaccination. The chain carries TRBV4-3 and TRBJ2-7; D gene ambiguous. This TCR was sampled from a man aged 50 or older who received an inactivated influenza vaccine. The CDR3 region has the DNA TGCGCCAGCAGCCAAGAGGCAGCCCGAAATTACGAGCAGTACTTC. Translation gives CASSQEAARNYEQYF.